The entry that follows covers one T cell receptor (beta chain) sequence. What this receptor recognizes is not known. The record has no base qualities; no much larger clone is one base away. The data were obtained in a study of tumor-infiltrating lymphocytes in localized non-small cell lung cancer (dated by TCRdb to the early 2020s). Concerning the study at large: Patients whose samples were collected after neoadjuvant chemotherapy, as well as both smokers and never-smokers and several histologies, were included in the cohort. For around 57 patients, immunoSEQ T-cell fraction was compared between paired tumor and uninvolved lung. Each patient provided resected tumor tissue plus uninvolved lung tissue from the same patient, with the uninvolved lung tissue described as non-adjacent to the tumor. In total, the ICON cohort was made up of 150 surgical patients who had localized non-small cell lung cancer and whose tumors were resected. Flow cytometry, multiplex immunofluorescence, RNA-seq, exome sequencing and proteomics were applied to the same patients as TCR sequencing, which was one of several integrated assays. Results and caveats for the whole study, not just this receptor: Because different assays used different pieces of the same tissue, intratumor heterogeneity could not be separated from technical variation. Assay coverage varied across patients depending on available tissue quantity, so only a subset of the cohort had TCR sequencing. TCR-derived T-cell fraction did not differ between the flow cytometry-defined immunotypes IM1 (good prognosis) and IM2 (poor prognosis). TCRbeta sequencing supported higher T cell infiltration in tumors than in uninvolved lung tissue, consistent with immunofluorescence CD3 counts.

Patient enrollment in ICON started in the first half of 2016, and the final patient was enrolled in late 2018. In a subcohort of approximately 78 patients, fresh tumor and matched uninvolved tissue were collected for in-depth immune analyses, with TCR sequencing among those analyses. DNA isolated from bulk tissue, without cell sorting, was used for TCR sequencing. The CDR3 sequence holds 11 residues, the cysteine and phenylalanine included. CDR3 DNA is the only sequence kept; it has 33 bases, read in frame from the first base. V sheds 5 bases and J sheds 3 bases, leaving 5 bases between their ends. The germline V gene supplies CDR1 SGHRS and CDR2 YFSETQ. The T-cell fraction in tumor and uninvolved lung tissue was provided by TCR sequencing with the immunoSEQ assay. The study's own analysis went as follows. For survival analysis, patients were split into high (upper tertile) and low (lower two tertiles) T-cell fraction groups and compared by log-rank test. A signed-rank test was used to check for differences in T-cell fraction between paired tumor and uninvolved lung. As stored in TCRdb, this immuneACCESS dataset retains in-frame rearrangements with V and J assigned. A fraction of the clones does not appear; measured against another copy, unresolved V genes explain less than half of the discrepancy, and the remainder lacks a known reason. D and trimming were read from the DNA, whereas the V and J calls and clone size are those reported in that table. The sample contains about 8,000 clones, roughly 63% of them found a single time. Clones ranked in the top ten supply roughly 13% of the sample.

Sequencing used uninvolved lung tissue not adjacent to the tumor. The clonotype was recovered from a human donor with non-small cell lung cancer. The sequence joins TRBV5-1 to TRBJ1-1; no D gene call is confident. CDR3 region: CASRSDTEAFF. At the DNA level, the sequence is TGCGCCAGCAGGTCAGACACTGAAGCTTTCTTT.